This TCR beta chain is drawn from a study of blood T cell repertoires in COVID-19 (TCRdb year 2020). Looking at the study overall: Samples covering the acute and convalescent phases of COVID-19 were provided by collaborators in the United States, Italy and Spain. The material from the prospective study consisted of cDNA or gDNA derived from T cells, B-cell-depleted T cells, or PBMCs. Deeply sampled blood TCRbeta repertoires from subjects exposed to, actively infected with, or recovered from COVID-19 were included in the dataset. The repertoires were released in a freely available public database intended as a resource for research on the immune response to SARS-CoV-2. Samples came from the ongoing ImmuneRACE study (first 160 participants) plus 1,254 subjects from 6 global collaborators. Sample metadata almost always included a de-identified subject ID, COVID-19 status, age in years and sex. Where available, HLA class I and class II types were taken from metadata supplied by the sample provider and were not determined by assay-based typing.

Participants in the prospective study were aged about 18 to 100 years, lived in 20 to 30 United States geographic areas, and enrolled through a virtual design. To assign participants to cohorts, the prospective study relied on clinical history that participants themselves reported in a screening survey and a study questionnaire. Exposed participants had been in contact, within 2 weeks of entering the study, with a person who had a PCR-confirmed or clinician-diagnosed case of COVID-19. Each participant in the prospective study had whole blood, serum and a nasopharyngeal or oropharyngeal swab collected by mobile phlebotomists. Participants in the prospective study had the option to provide additional blood draws and questionnaires over an approximately 2-month period. Prospective study blood samples were shipped either frozen or at room temperature before DNA extraction. The germline V gene sets CDR1 to SNHLY and CDR2 to FYNNEI. The V end gives up 3 bases and the J end 2 bases, leaving 4 bases in the junction not matched to a gene. The CDR3 has 15 amino acids, counting the end cysteine and phenylalanine. Left in the record is the CDR3 DNA by itself, 45 bases read in frame from the first base.

Overall results and qualifications from the work: The quantity of clinical and demographic metadata differed by source and by participant and was supplied without curation.

Remarks on this clone: There is no known antigen for this receptor. No much larger clone exists at a distance of one base, and base qualities are not known.

TCRbeta CDR3 regions were amplified from genomic DNA by means of the immunoSEQ Assay, a bias-controlled multiplex PCR. The published analysis was carried out like this. The number of nucleated cells in each sample was estimated by amplification of reference gene primers within the assay. To quantify the absolute abundance of each unique TCRbeta CDR3 rearrangement, sequence reads were collapsed and filtered. For each sample, productive Simpson clonality was calculated as the square root of Simpson's diversity index across productive rearrangements. This is the immuneACCESS table as TCRdb keeps it, with only in-frame sequences that have V and J called. A part of the clones is gone; compared with another copy, unresolved V genes explain less than half, and the rest is unexplained. V and J calls and clone size follow that table, whereas D and trimming were derived from the DNA. The sample profile shows hundreds of thousands of clones; 85% to 90% of them were found once. Jointly, the top ten make up approximately 0.9% of the sample.

This sequence uses TRBV2 and TRBJ2-7, and TRBD1 aligns with 10 junction nucleotides. This TCR was recovered from a man between 50 and 59 years old who had been exposed to COVID-19. What was sequenced was PBMCs or T cells enriched from blood (not recorded which). The nucleotides are TGTGCCAGCAGTGACAGGGACAGGGGTACCTACGAGCAGTACTTC. Translated, this is CASSDRDRGTYEQYF. The CDR3 plus the reference TRBV2 and TRBJ2-7 genes for the other parts give the full variable domain: EPEVTQTPSHQVTQMGQEVILRCVPISNHLYFYWYRQILGQKVEFLVSFYNNEISEKSEIFDDQFSVERPDGSNFTLKIRSTKLEDSAMYFCASSDRDRGTYEQYFGPGTRLTVT.